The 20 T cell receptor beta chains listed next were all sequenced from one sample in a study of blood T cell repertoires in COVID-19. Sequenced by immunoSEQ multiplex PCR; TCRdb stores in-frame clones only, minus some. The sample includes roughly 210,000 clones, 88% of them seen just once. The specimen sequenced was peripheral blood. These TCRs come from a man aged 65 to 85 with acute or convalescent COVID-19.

The CDR3 loop is CAISGLAGAREQYF. CDR3 nucleotides: TGTGCCATCAGTGGTCTAGCGGGAGCTCGCGAGCAGTACTTC. The rearrangement links TRBV10-3 to TRBJ2-7, with 10 positions matching TRBD2. V lost 4 bases and J lost 6; bases outside the gene matches: 6. CDR1 is ENHRY and CDR2 is SYGVKD in the germline V gene. This CDR3 comprises 14 residues.

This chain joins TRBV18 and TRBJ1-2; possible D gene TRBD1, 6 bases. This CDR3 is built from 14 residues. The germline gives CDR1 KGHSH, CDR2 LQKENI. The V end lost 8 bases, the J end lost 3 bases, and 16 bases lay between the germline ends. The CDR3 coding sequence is TGTGCCAGCCAACCCGAACAGGGACACTATGGCTACACCTTC. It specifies CASQPEQGHYGYTF.

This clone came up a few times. CDR3 loop: CAWTKGQEGSNTEAFF. In DNA form, the CDR3 reads TGTGCCTGGACTAAAGGTCAAGAGGGATCAAACACTGAAGCTTTCTTT. V and J are TRBV30 and TRBJ1-1; D is unclear. V shed 4 bases and J shed 2 bases, with 20 bases lying between them. From germline, CDR1 is GTSNPN and CDR2 SVGIG (reference sequence). CDR3 size: 16 residues.

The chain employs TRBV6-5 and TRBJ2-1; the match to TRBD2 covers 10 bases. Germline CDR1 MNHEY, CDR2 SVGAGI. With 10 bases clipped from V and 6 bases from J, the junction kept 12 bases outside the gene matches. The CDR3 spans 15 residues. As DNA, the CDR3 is TGTGCCACCTCGGTCCTAGCGGGAGTGGGCAATGAGCAGTTCTTC. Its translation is CATSVLAGVGNEQFF.

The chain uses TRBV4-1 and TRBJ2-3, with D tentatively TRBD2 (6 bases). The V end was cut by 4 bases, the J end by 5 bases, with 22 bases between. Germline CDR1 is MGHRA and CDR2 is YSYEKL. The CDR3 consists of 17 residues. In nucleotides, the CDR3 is TGCGCCAGCAGCCTCTGGGGTAGCGGCCGAACGGGAGATACGCAGTATTTT. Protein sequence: CASSLWGSGRTGDTQYF.

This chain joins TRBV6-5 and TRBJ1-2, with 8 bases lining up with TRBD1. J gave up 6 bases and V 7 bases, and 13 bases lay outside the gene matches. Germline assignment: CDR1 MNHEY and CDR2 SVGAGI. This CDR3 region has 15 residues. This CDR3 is CASTSEAGGRNGYTF. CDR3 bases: TGTGCCAGCACATCAGAAGCAGGGGGCAGGAATGGCTACACCTTC.

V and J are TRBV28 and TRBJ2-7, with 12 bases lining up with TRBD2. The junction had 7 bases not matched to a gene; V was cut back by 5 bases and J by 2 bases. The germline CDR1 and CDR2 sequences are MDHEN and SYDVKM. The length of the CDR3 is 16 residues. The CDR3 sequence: CASSPLAGGLAYEQYF. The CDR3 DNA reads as TGTGCCAGCAGTCCCCTAGCGGGAGGGCTGGCCTACGAGCAGTACTTC. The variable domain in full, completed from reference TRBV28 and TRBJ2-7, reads DVKVTQSSRYLVKRTGEKVFLECVQDMDHENMFWYRQDPGLGLRLIYFSYDVKMKEKGDIPEGYSVSREKKERFSLILESASTNQTSMYLCASSPLAGGLAYEQYFGPGTRLTVT.

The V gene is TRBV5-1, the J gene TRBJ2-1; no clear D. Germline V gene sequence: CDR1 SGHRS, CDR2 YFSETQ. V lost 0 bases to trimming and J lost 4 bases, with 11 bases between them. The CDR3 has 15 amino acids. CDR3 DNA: TGCGCCAGCAGCTTGGCCCCTAGTGGGTACAATGAGCAGTTCTTC. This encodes CASSLAPSGYNEQFF.

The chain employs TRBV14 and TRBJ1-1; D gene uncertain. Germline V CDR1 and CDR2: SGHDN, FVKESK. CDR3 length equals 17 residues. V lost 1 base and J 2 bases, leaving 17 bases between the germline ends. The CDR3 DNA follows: TGTGCCAGCAGCCAAGGCGGTCTCGAGCGGGTCAACACTGAAGCTTTCTTT. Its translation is CASSQGGLERVNTEAFF.

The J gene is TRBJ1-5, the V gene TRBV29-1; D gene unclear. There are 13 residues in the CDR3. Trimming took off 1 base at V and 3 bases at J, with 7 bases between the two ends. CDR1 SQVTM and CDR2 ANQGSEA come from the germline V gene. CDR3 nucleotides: TGCAGCGTTGAAGGAGGGCCCAATCAGCCCCAGCATTTT. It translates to CSVEGGPNQPQHF.

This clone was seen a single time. CDR3 in amino acids: CASSLGDRGYNEQFF. CDR3 in DNA: TGTGCCAGCAGCTTGGGAGACAGGGGCTACAATGAGCAGTTCTTC. This chain joins TRBV7-9 and TRBJ2-1; 8 bases map to TRBD1. CDR1 is SEHNR and CDR2 is FQNEAQ in the germline V gene (reference sequence). This CDR3 has 15 residues. Trimming cost V 3 bases and J 3 bases; bases outside gene matches: 4.

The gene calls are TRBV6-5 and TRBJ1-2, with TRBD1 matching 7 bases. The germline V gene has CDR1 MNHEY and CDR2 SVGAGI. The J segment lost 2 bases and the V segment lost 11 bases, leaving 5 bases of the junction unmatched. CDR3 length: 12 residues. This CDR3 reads CAVQGWNYGYTF. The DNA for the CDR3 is TGTGCCGTACAGGGGTGGAACTATGGCTACACCTTC.

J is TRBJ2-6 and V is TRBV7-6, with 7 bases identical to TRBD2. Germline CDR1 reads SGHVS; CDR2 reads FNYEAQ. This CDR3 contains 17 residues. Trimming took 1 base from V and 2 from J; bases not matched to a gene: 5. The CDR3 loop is CASSLGARGAGANVLTF. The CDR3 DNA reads TGTGCCAGCAGCTTAGGGGCTCGGGGGGCTGGGGCCAACGTCCTGACTTTC.

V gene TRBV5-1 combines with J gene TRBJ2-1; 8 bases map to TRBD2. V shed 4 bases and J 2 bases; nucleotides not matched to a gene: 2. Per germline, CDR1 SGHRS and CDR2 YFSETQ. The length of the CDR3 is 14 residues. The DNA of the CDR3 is TGCGCCAGCAGCCTTAGCGGGACCTACAATGAGCAGTTCTTC. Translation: CASSLSGTYNEQFF.

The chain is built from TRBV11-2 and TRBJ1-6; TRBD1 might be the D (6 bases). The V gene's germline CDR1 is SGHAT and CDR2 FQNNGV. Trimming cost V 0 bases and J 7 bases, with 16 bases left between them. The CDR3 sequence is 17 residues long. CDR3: CASSLEPGQFGNSPLHF. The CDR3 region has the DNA TGTGCCAGCAGCTTAGAACCTGGACAGTTCGGGAATTCACCCCTCCACTTT. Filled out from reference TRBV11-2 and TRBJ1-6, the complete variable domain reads EAGVAQSPRYKIIEKRQSVAFWCNPISGHATLYWYQQILGQGPKLLIQFQNNGVVDDSQLPKDRFSAERLKGVDSTLKIQPAKLEDSAVYLCASSLEPGQFGNSPLHFGNGTRLTVT.

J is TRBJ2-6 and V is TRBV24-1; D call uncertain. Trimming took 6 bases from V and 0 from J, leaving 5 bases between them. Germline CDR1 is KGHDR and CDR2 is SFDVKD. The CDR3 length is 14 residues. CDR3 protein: CATSKSSGANVLTF. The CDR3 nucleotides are TGTGCCACCAGTAAGAGCTCTGGGGCCAACGTCCTGACTTTC.

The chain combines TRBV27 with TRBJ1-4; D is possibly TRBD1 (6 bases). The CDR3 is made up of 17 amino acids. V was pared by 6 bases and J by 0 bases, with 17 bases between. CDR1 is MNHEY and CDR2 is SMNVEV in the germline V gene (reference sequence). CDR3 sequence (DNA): TGTGCCAGCAGACGAGACAGGAGCCTGACAACTAATGAAAAACTGTTTTTT. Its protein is CASRRDRSLTTNEKLFF.

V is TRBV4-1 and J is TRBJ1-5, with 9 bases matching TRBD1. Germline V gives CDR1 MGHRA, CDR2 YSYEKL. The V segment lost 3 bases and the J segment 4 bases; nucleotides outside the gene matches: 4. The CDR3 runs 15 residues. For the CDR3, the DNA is TGCGCCAGCAGCCAGACAGGGGGGGGAAATCAGCCCCAGCATTTT. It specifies CASSQTGGGNQPQHF.

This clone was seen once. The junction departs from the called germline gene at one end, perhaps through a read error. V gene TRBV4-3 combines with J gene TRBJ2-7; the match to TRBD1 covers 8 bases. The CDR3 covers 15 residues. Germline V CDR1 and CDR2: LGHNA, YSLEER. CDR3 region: CASRQENRGIYEQYF. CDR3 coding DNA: TGCGCCAGCAGACAAGAAAACAGGGGGATCTACGAGCAGTACTTC.

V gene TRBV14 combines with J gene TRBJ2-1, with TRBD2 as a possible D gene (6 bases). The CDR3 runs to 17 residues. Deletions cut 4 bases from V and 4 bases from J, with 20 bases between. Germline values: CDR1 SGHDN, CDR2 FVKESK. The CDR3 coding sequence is TGTGCCAGCAGCCCCCTTGGGGAGCGGAGGGCTTACAATGAGCAGTTCTTC. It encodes CASSPLGERRAYNEQFF.